One and the same sample provided the 11 T cell receptor beta chains below, sequenced in a study of blood T cell repertoires in COVID-19. Some clones are missing from TCRdb's copy, which holds only in-frame ones; the method was immunoSEQ multiplex PCR. The repertoire holds roughly 200,000 clones, with about 88% as singletons. Sequences were obtained from peripheral blood. The receptors come from a man aged 50-59 years with COVID-19, enrolled during active disease.

V gene TRBV9 combines with J gene TRBJ2-7, with D tentatively TRBD1 (6 bases). The CDR3 runs to 14 residues. In germline, CDR1 is SGDLS, CDR2 YYNGEE. V lost 3 bases, J lost 2 bases, and 12 bases lay in between. Here the CDR3 reads CASSEGQPTYEQYF. CDR3 coding DNA: TGTGCCAGCAGCGAAGGACAGCCGACCTACGAGCAGTACTTC.

The sample holds one count of this clone. The CDR3: CASSRDGTGKYTEAFF. As DNA, the CDR3 is TGCGCCAGCAGCCGGGACGGTACAGGGAAGTACACTGAAGCTTTCTTT. V gene TRBV5-1 combines with J gene TRBJ1-1, with D possibly being TRBD1 (6 bases). Germline V gene lookup returns CDR1 SGHRS and CDR2 YFSETQ. The V gene lost 4 bases and the J gene lost 3 bases, with 19 bases spanning the gap. This CDR3 comprises 16 residues. The variable domain in full, with the rest retrieved from reference TRBV5-1 and TRBJ1-1, is KAGVTQTPRYLIKTRGQQVTLSCSPISGHRSVSWYQQTPGQGLQFLFEYFSETQRNKGNFPGRFSGRQFSNSRSEMNVSTLELGDSALYLCASSRDGTGKYTEAFFGQGTRLTVV.

This chain links TRBV30 with TRBJ2-5, with 8 bases identical to TRBD1. The CDR3 extends over 15 amino acids. J was trimmed by 5 bases and V by 2 bases; bases with no gene match: 10. The V gene's germline CDR1 is GTSNPN and CDR2 SVGIG (reference sequence). Here the CDR3 reads CAWSRGQGRWETQYF. Written as DNA, the CDR3 is TGTGCCTGGAGTCGTGGACAGGGAAGGTGGGAGACCCAGTACTTC.

The chain links TRBV11-3 to TRBJ2-2, with 8 bases aligning to TRBD2. From germline, CDR1 is SGHNT and CDR2 YENEEA. The junction had 5 bases not matched to a gene; V was cut back by 8 bases and J by 6 bases. CDR3 length: 13 amino acids. The DNA for the CDR3 is TGTGCCAGCCGGCTCGGGGGGGCCGGGGAGCTGTTTTTT. Its translation: CASRLGGAGELFF.

V and J are TRBV7-2 and TRBJ2-7; weak D call: TRBD2 (6 bases). CDR1 and CDR2 from the germline V gene are SGHTA and FQGNSA. The CDR3 sequence is 13 residues long. V dropped 3 bases and J dropped 3 bases, with 9 bases sitting between them. The CDR3 DNA sequence: TGTGCCAGCAGCTTCGGGGGTTTCTACGAGCAGTACTTC. This encodes CASSFGGFYEQYF.

This clone was seen repeatedly, ten times or more. This rearrangement joins TRBV18 to TRBJ1-1; D is unclear. Trimming removed 3 bases from V and 1 base from J, with 6 bases in between. Per the germline V gene, CDR1 is KGHSH and CDR2 is LQKENI. The CDR3 has 13 residues. CDR3 amino acids: CASSPSGNTEAFF. The CDR3 DNA follows: TGTGCCAGCTCACCGTCGGGGAACACTGAAGCTTTCTTT.

This chain links TRBV7-8 with TRBJ2-7; 7 positions match TRBD2. V gave up 4 bases and J gave up 0 bases; unmatched junction bases: 6. This CDR3 region has 15 residues. Germline V lookup: CDR1 SGHVS, CDR2 FQNEAQ. CDR3 sequence: CASSWVGGSSYEQYF. In DNA form, the CDR3 reads TGTGCCAGCAGCTGGGTGGGAGGGAGCTCCTACGAGCAGTACTTC.

The chain carries TRBV7-9 and TRBJ2-1; 8 bases fit TRBD2. CDR1 SEHNR and CDR2 FQNEAQ come from the germline V gene (reference sequence). Unmatched junction bases numbered 5, after V lost 5 bases and J lost 2 bases. This CDR3 region has 15 residues. The CDR3 loop reads CASSRPGLAYNEQFF. The CDR3 DNA reads as TGTGCCAGCAGCCGGCCGGGACTAGCCTACAATGAGCAGTTCTTC. The full variable domain, in which reference TRBV7-9 and TRBJ2-1 provide the parts outside the CDR3, is DTGVSQNPRHKITKRGQNVTFRCDPISEHNRLYWYRQTLGQGPEFLTYFQNEAQLEKSRLLSDRFSAERPKGSFSTLEIQRTEQGDSAMYLCASSRPGLAYNEQFFGPGTRLTVL.

This clone came up a few times. V gene TRBV5-1 combines with J gene TRBJ2-3, with TRBD2 matching over 7 bases. J lost 4 bases, V lost 2 bases, and 4 bases had no gene match. CDR3 length: 14 residues. Per germline, CDR1 SGHRS and CDR2 YFSETQ. For the CDR3, the DNA is TGCGCCAGCAGCTTAGCGGGAAACCCAGATACGCAGTATTTT. Translating it yields CASSLAGNPDTQYF.

As DNA, the CDR3 is TGTGCCAGCAGCTTAACGGGAAGCTGGATCGATGAGCAGTTCTTC. It translates to CASSLTGSWIDEQFF. The V call is TRBV7-6, the J call TRBJ2-1; the D gene is possibly TRBD2 (5 bases). The CDR3 sequence is 15 residues long. The V end was cut by 2 bases, the J end by 8 bases, with 16 bases between. Germline CDR1 is SGHVS and CDR2 is FNYEAQ.

The chain employs TRBV5-1 and TRBJ2-1, with 13 bases fitting TRBD2. The germline V gene encodes CDR1 SGHRS and CDR2 YFSETQ. V lost 1 base to trimming and J lost 1 base; unmatched junction nucleotides: 2. This CDR3 region has 17 residues. The CDR3 here is CASSLTSGGVSYNEQFF. In nucleotides, the CDR3 is TGCGCCAGCAGCTTGACTAGCGGGGGGGTTTCCTACAATGAGCAGTTCTTC.